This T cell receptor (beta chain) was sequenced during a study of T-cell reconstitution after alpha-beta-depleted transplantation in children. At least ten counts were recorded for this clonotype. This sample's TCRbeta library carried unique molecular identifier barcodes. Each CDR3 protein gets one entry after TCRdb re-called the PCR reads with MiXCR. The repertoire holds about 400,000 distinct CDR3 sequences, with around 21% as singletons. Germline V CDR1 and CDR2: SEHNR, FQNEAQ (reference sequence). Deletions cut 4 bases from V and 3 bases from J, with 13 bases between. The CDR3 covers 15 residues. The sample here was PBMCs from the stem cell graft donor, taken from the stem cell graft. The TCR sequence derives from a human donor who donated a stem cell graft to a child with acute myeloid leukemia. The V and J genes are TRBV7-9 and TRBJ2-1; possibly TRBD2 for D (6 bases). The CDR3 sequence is CASSSSERDYNEQFF. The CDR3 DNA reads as TGTGCCAGCAGCTCTAGCGAGAGGGACTACAATGAGCAGTTCTTC.